The rows below give T cell receptor beta chains drawn from one sample of a study of vaccination and CD4 T cells after COVID-19. Their antigens are not known. TCRdb itself ran the PCR reads through MiXCR, one entry per CDR3 protein. The sample includes roughly 13,000 distinct CDR3 sequences, 43% of them seen just once. Sequencing used cultured CD4+ T cells from blood. These receptors came from a human donor with COVID-19. Both conserved end residues are trimmed from each CDR3.

j_call	v_call	cdr3_aa
TRBJ1-3	TRBV29-1	SVERGQGDGNTIY
TRBJ1-5	TRBV19	ASSRNRGVGQPQH
TRBJ1-5	TRBV6-5	ASSYGQGGEHQPQH
TRBJ1-5	TRBV12-3/TRBV12-4	ASSLTGFGQPQH
TRBJ2-3	TRBV24-1	ATSDLGDRGTDTQY
TRBJ1-2	TRBV7-2	ASSLGANYGYT
TRBJ1-1	TRBV11-3	ASSPGQVADTEAF
TRBJ1-2	TRBV25-1	ASSEYSDAHNYGYT
TRBJ1-1	TRBV19	ASSGHVVYTEAF
TRBJ2-5	TRBV7-3	ASSLQGGGQETQY
TRBJ2-7	TRBV6-1	ASTYPGSYEQY
TRBJ2-3	TRBV7-9	ASSWQGFGTADTQY
TRBJ2-1	TRBV7-2	ASSLRGGFEQF
TRBJ1-5	TRBV6-2/TRBV6-3	ASSRQGQSYSNQPQH
TRBJ1-1	TRBV2	ASRPDRETEAF
TRBJ2-1	TRBV12-5	ASGRGGPYNEQF
TRBJ2-3	TRBV19	AAGGNADTQY
TRBJ2-3	TRBV23-1	ATLLPAGTQY
TRBJ1-2	TRBV20-1	SLTQGYGFGYT
TRBJ1-4	TRBV7-6	ASSPRGEWKLF
TRBJ2-2	TRBV7-9	ASSFSLAGGSNTGELF
TRBJ2-1	TRBV7-2	ASSQATSGVGEQF
TRBJ2-5	TRBV2	AIRYRGETQY
TRBJ1-1	TRBV20-1	SARAPRGRDTEAF
TRBJ2-7	TRBV19	ASMDSNSYEQY
TRBJ1-6	TRBV27	ASRPQGTGLPLH
TRBJ2-3	TRBV20-1	SACWDSRTDTQY
TRBJ2-5	TRBV7-9	ASTSTGTPLGETQY
TRBJ1-5	TRBV19	ASSDSVNSNQPQH
TRBJ1-6	TRBV2	AGSPDGTRAPLH
TRBJ2-4	TRBV2	ASRGGVQGVIQY
TRBJ1-6	TRBV9	ASSVEGGGRSPLH
TRBJ1-6	TRBV7-6	ASSSRTGNSPLH
TRBJ2-7	TRBV20-1	SARARTRPPYEQY